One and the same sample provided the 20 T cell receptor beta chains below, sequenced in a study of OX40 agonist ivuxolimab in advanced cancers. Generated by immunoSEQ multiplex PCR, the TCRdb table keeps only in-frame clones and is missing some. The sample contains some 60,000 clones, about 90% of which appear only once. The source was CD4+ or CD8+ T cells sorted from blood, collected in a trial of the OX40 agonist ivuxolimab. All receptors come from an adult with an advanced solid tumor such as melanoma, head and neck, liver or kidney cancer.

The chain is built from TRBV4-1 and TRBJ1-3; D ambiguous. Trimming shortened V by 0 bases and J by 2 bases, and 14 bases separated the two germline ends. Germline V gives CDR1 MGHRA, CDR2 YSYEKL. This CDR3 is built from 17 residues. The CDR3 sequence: CASSQDTLTFAGNTIYF. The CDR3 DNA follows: TGCGCCAGCAGCCAAGATACCCTTACATTTGCTGGAAACACCATATATTTT.

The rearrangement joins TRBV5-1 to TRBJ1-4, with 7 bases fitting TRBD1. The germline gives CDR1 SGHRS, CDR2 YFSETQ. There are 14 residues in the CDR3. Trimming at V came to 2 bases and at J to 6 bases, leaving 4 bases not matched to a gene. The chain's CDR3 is CASSFTGVDEKLFF. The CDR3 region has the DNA TGCGCCAGCAGCTTTACAGGGGTGGATGAAAAACTGTTTTTT.

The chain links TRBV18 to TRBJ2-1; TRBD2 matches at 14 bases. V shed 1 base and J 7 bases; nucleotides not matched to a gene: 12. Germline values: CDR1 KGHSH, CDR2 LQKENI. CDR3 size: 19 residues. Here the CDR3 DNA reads TGTGCCAGCTCACCACGGACTAGCGGGGGGTATCGGGCACGGAATGAGCAGTTCTTC. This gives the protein CASSPRTSGGYRARNEQFF.

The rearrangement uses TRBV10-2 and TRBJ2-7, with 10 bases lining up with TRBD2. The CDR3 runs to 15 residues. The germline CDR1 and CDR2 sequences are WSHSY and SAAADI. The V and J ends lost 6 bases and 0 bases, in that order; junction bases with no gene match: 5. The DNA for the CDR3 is TGCGCCAGCAGGATGGGGACTAGCGCCTCCTACGAGCAGTACTTC. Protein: CASRMGTSASYEQYF.

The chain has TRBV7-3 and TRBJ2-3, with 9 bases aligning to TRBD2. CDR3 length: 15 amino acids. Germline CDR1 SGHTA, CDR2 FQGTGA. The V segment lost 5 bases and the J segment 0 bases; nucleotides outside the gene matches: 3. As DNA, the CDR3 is TGTGCCAGCAGCCGGACTAGCGCGAGCACAGATACGCAGTATTTT. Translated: CASSRTSASTDTQYF.

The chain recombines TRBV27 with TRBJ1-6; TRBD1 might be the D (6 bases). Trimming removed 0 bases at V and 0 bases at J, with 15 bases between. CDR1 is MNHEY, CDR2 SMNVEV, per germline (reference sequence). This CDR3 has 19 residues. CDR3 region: CASSLSAGGGRSYNSPLHF. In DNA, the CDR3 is TGTGCCAGCAGTTTATCGGCCGGGGGGGGCCGCTCCTATAATTCACCCCTCCACTTT.

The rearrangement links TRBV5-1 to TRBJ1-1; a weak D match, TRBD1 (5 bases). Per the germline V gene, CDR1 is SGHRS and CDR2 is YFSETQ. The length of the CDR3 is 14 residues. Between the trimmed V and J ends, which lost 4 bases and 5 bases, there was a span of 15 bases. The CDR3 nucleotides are TGCGCCAGCAGCGCTGGGGGGGGGTTTACTGAAGCTTTCTTT. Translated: CASSAGGGFTEAFF.

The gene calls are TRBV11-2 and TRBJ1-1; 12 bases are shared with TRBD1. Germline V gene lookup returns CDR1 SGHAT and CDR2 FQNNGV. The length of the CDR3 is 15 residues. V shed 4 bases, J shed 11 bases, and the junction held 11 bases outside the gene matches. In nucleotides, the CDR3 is TGTGCCAGCAGCTCCTCCGGGACAGGGGGCATTGGGGCTTTCTTT. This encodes CASSSSGTGGIGAFF.

CDR3 residues: CASSSTGLGYTF. Here the CDR3 DNA reads TGTGCCAGCAGTTCAACAGGGTTAGGCTACACCTTC. The rearrangement uses TRBV28 and TRBJ1-2, with D perhaps TRBD1 (6 bases). The CDR3 contains 12 residues. Trimming cost V 4 bases and J 8 bases, with 11 bases left between them. Germline CDR1 is MDHEN and CDR2 is SYDVKM.

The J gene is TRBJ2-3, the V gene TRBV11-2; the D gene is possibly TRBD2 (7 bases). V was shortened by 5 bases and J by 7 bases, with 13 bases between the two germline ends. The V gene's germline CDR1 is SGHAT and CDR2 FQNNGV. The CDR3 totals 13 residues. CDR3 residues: CASSEGGPNTQYF. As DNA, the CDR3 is TGTGCCAGCAGCGAGGGGGGGCCGAATACGCAGTATTTT.

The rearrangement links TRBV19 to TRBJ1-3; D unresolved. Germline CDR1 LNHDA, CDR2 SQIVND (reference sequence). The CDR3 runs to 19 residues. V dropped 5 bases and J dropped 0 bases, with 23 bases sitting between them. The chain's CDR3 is CASSPLSGGRTSSGNTIYF. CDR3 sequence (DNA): TGTGCCAGTAGTCCCCTTAGTGGTGGACGGACCAGCTCTGGAAACACCATATATTTT. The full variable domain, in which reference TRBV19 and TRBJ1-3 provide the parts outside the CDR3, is DGGITQSPKYLFRKEGQNVTLSCEQNLNHDAMYWYRQDPGQGLRLIYYSQIVNDFQKGDIAEGYSVSREKKESFPLTVTSAQKNPTAFYLCASSPLSGGRTSSGNTIYFGEGSWLTVV.

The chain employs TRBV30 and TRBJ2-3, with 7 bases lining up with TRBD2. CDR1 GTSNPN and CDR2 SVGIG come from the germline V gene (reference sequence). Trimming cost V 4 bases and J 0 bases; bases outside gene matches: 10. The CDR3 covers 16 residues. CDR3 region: CAWTRARRGSTDTQYF. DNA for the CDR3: TGTGCCTGGACTCGCGCCCGGCGGGGGAGCACAGATACGCAGTATTTT.

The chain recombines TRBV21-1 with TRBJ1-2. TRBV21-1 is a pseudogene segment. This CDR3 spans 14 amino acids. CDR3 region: CASSKGNPSYGYTF. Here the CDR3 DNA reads TGTGCCAGCAGCAAGGGGAACCCAAGCTATGGCTACACCTTC.

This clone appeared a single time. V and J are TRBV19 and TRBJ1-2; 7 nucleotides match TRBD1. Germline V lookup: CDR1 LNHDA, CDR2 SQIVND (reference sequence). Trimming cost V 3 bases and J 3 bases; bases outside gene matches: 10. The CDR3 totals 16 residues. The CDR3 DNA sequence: TGTGCCAGTAGTATGGGGTGGGACAGCCACTACTATGGCTACACCTTC. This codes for CASSMGWDSHYYGYTF.

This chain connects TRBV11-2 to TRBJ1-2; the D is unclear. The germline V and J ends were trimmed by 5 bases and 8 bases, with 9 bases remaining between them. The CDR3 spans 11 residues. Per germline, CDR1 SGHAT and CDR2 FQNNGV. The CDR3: CASSPGGGYTF. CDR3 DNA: TGTGCCAGCAGCCCAGGAGGGGGCTACACCTTC. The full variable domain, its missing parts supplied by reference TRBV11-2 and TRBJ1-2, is EAGVAQSPRYKIIEKRQSVAFWCNPISGHATLYWYQQILGQGPKLLIQFQNNGVVDDSQLPKDRFSAERLKGVDSTLKIQPAKLEDSAVYLCASSPGGGYTFGSGTRLTVV.

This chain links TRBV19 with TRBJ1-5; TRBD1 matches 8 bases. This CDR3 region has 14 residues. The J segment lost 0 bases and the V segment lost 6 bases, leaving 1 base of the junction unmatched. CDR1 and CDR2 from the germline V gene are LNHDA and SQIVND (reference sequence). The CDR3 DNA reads TGTGCCAGTAGGGACAGGGTTAGCAATCAGCCCCAGCATTTT. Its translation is CASRDRVSNQPQHF. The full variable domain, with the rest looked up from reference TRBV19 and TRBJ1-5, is DGGITQSPKYLFRKEGQNVTLSCEQNLNHDAMYWYRQDPGQGLRLIYYSQIVNDFQKGDIAEGYSVSREKKESFPLTVTSAQKNPTAFYLCASRDRVSNQPQHFGDGTRLSIL.

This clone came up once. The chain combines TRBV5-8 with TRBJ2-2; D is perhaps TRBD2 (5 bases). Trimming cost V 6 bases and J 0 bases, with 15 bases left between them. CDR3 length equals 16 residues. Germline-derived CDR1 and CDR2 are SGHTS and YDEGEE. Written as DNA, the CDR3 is TGTGCCAGCACCCTACTGGGAGCAGCGAACACCGGGGAGCTGTTTTTT. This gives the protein CASTLLGAANTGELFF.

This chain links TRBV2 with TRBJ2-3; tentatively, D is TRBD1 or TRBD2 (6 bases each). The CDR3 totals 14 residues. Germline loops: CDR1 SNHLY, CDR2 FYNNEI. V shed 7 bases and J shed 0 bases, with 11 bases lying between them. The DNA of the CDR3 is TGTGCCAGCAAAGGGGGGTACAGCACAGATACGCAGTATTTT. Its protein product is CASKGGYSTDTQYF.

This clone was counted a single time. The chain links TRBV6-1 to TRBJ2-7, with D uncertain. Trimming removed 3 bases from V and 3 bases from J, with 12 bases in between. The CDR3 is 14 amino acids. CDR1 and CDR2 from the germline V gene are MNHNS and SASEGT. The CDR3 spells CASSEVSWGYEQYF. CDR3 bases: TGTGCCAGCAGTGAGGTGAGCTGGGGCTACGAGCAGTACTTC.

The CDR3 DNA sequence: TGTGCCAGCAGCCCGCCGGATCCCCCGAGGGAGCAGTACTTC. Translating it yields CASSPPDPPREQYF. The chain links TRBV5-5 to TRBJ2-7; no clear D. The germline CDR1 and CDR2 sequences are SGHKS and YYEKEE (reference sequence). V shed 4 bases and J shed 7 bases, with 18 bases lying between them. The CDR3 is 14 residues long.